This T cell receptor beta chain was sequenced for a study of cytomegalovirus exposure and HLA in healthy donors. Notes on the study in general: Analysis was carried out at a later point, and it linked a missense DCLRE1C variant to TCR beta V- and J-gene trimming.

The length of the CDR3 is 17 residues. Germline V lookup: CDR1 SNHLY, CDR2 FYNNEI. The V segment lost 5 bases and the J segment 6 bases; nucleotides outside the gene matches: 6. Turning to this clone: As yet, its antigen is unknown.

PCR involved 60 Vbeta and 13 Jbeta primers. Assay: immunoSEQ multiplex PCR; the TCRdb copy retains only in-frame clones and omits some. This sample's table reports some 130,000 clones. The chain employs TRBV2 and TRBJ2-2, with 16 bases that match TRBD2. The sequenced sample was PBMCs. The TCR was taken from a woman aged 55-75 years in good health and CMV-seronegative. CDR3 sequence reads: CASSSAGLAGGPGELFF. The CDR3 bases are TGTGCCAGCAGTTCAGCGGGACTAGCGGGGGGGCCCGGGGAGCTGTTTTTT.